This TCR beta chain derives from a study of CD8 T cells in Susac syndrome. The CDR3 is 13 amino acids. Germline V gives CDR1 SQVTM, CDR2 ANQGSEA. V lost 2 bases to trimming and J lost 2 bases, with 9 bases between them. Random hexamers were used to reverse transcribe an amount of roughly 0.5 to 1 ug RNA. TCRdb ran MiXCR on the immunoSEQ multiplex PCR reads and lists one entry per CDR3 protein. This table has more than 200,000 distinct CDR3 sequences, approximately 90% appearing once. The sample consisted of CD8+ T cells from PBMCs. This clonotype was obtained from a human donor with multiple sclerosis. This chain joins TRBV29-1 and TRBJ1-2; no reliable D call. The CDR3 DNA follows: TGCAGCGTTGAATTGGCGGGGAACTATGGCTACACCTTC. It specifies CSVELAGNYGYTF.